These 31 T cell receptor beta chains came from one sample sequenced in a study of shared clonotypes between healthy human individuals. Measured with immunoSEQ multiplex PCR; TCRdb has only the in-frame clones, and not every one. This sample has about 480,000 clones, with roughly 79% found just once. What was sequenced was PBMCs. Every receptor here comes from a woman aged 40-49 years in good health. Some clones in this sample may be carry-over from other donors' samples.

This clone has just a few counts. The J gene is TRBJ2-7, the V gene TRBV2; no clear D gene. Germline V gene sequence: CDR1 SNHLY, CDR2 FYNNEI. CDR3 length: 12 residues. The V end lost 3 bases, the J end lost 3 bases, and 6 bases lay between the germline ends. CDR3 bases: TGTGCCAGCAGTGAGCTCAACTACGAGCAGTACTTC. Amino acid sequence: CASSELNYEQYF.

The chain carries TRBV18 and TRBJ2-3, with 7 nucleotides matching TRBD2. CDR1 KGHSH and CDR2 LQKENI come from the germline V gene. This CDR3 is 15 amino acids long. The V gene end was trimmed by 3 bases and the J gene end by 0 bases; junction bases not matched to a gene: 3. This CDR3 is CASSPVGGSTDTQYF. CDR3 in DNA: TGTGCCAGCTCACCTGTGGGGGGGAGCACAGATACGCAGTATTTT.

The V call is TRBV7-6, the J call TRBJ2-7; 7 nucleotides align to TRBD2. The CDR3 extends over 14 amino acids. Germline trimming cut 3 bases from V and 5 bases from J; bases unmatched to any gene: 7. The germline gives CDR1 SGHVS, CDR2 FNYEAQ. CDR3 in amino acids: CASSLGGSNNEQYF. In DNA, the CDR3 is TGTGCCAGCAGCTTGGGCGGGAGTAACAACGAGCAGTACTTC.

This sequence joins TRBV30 and TRBJ1-6; a possible D gene is TRBD1 (5 bases). The CDR3 covers 16 residues. Per the germline V gene, CDR1 is GTSNPN and CDR2 is SVGIG (reference sequence). Trimming took off 2 bases at V and 6 bases at J, with 17 bases between the two ends. CDR3 loop: CAWSRPERGLNSPLHF. The CDR3 DNA is TGTGCCTGGAGTAGGCCTGAGCGGGGACTTAATTCACCCCTCCACTTT.

The chain uses TRBV5-4 and TRBJ2-6; TRBD2 matches 10 bases. Germline values: CDR1 SGHNT, CDR2 YYREEE (reference sequence). The length of the CDR3 is 20 residues. Trimming removed 4 bases from V and 4 bases from J; junction bases left unmatched: 17. In DNA, the CDR3 is TGTGCCAGCAGCCCACCTTCAGCGGGAGGGCCTTCGGGGGGGGCCAACGTCCTGACTTTC. It translates to CASSPPSAGGPSGGANVLTF.

The chain has TRBV5-1 and TRBJ2-5; 9 bases are shared with TRBD1. J was trimmed by 7 bases and V by 4 bases; bases with no gene match: 5. The CDR3 covers 13 residues. Germline CDR1 and CDR2: SGHRS and YFSETQ. The CDR3 DNA sequence: TGCGCCAGCAGCCGGGACAGGGAAGGGACCCAGTACTTC. Protein product: CASSRDREGTQYF. Using reference TRBV5-1 and TRBJ2-5 for the parts outside the CDR3, the full variable domain is KAGVTQTPRYLIKTRGQQVTLSCSPISGHRSVSWYQQTPGQGLQFLFEYFSETQRNKGNFPGRFSGRQFSNSRSEMNVSTLELGDSALYLCASSRDREGTQYFGPGTRLLVL.

To note about this clone: Other DNA sequences of this sample code for an identical CDR3. V gene TRBV7-2 combines with J gene TRBJ2-7; D perhaps matches TRBD2 (6 bases). This CDR3 has 17 residues. Germline CDR1 is SGHTA and CDR2 is FQGNSA. The V and J ends lost 1 base and 5 bases respectively, with 21 bases between them. CDR3 protein: CASSLVGLASPEDEQYF. The CDR3 region has the DNA TGTGCCAGCAGCTTAGTCGGGCTAGCGTCCCCCGAGGACGAGCAGTACTTC.

This clone was recorded a few times. J is TRBJ2-5 and V is TRBV5-4; 9 bases align to TRBD2. V trimming: 4 bases; J trimming: 5 bases; junction bases outside the gene matches: 9. The CDR3 has 15 amino acids. The germline V gene encodes CDR1 SGHNT and CDR2 YYREEE (reference sequence). CDR3 in DNA: TGTGCCAGCAGCCCTCCACAAAGCGGGAGGGAGACCCAGTACTTC. It encodes CASSPPQSGRETQYF.

The V gene is TRBV6-5, the J gene TRBJ2-7; weak D call: TRBD2 (5 bases). From germline, CDR1 is MNHEY and CDR2 SVGAGI. This CDR3 contains 14 residues. With 5 bases removed from V and 3 bases from J, the gap between germline ends came to 14 bases. This CDR3 is CASSPRHGVYEQYF. The DNA of the CDR3 is TGTGCCAGCAGTCCAAGACACGGGGTCTACGAGCAGTACTTC.

The V call is TRBV18, the J call TRBJ2-7, with D perhaps being TRBD1 or TRBD2 (6 bases each). CDR3 length: 14 residues. V was trimmed by 0 bases and J by 6 bases, leaving 12 bases between them. Looked up from germline, CDR1 is KGHSH and CDR2 is LQKENI. In DNA form, the CDR3 reads TGTGCCAGCTCACCACCAGCCAGGGGAGGCGAGCAGTACTTC. Translating gives CASSPPARGGEQYF. Combining the CDR3 with reference TRBV18 and TRBJ2-7 gives the whole variable domain NAGVMQNPRHLVRRRGQEARLRCSPMKGHSHVYWYRQLPEEGLKFMVYLQKENIIDESGMPKERFSAEFPKEGPSILRIQQVVRGDSAAYFCASSPPARGGEQYFGPGTRLTVT.

The V call is TRBV5-1, the J call TRBJ2-5, with D perhaps TRBD1 (6 bases). The germline V gene has CDR1 SGHRS and CDR2 YFSETQ. Trimming stripped 4 bases from V and 1 base from J, with 14 bases between. This CDR3 has 15 residues. CDR3 sequence: CASSAAQGPQETQYF. Written as DNA, the CDR3 is TGCGCCAGCAGCGCCGCCCAGGGGCCCCAAGAGACCCAGTACTTC. Together with reference TRBV5-1 and TRBJ2-5, the CDR3 gives the full variable domain: KAGVTQTPRYLIKTRGQQVTLSCSPISGHRSVSWYQQTPGQGLQFLFEYFSETQRNKGNFPGRFSGRQFSNSRSEMNVSTLELGDSALYLCASSAAQGPQETQYFGPGTRLLVL.

The chain employs TRBV19 and TRBJ2-1, with D perhaps assigned TRBD1 or TRBD2 (5 bases each). This CDR3 contains 15 residues. The V and J ends lost 3 bases and 6 bases respectively, with 15 bases between them. The germline gives CDR1 LNHDA, CDR2 SQIVND (reference sequence). The CDR3 coding sequence is TGTGCCAGTAGTATGGGGCCAGTCGGGATCAATGAGCAGTTCTTC. Translation gives CASSMGPVGINEQFF.

The V call is TRBV29-1, the J call TRBJ1-1; D remains unclear. The CDR3 length is 14 residues. Deletions cut 7 bases from V and 1 base from J, with 16 bases between. CDR1 and CDR2 (germline): SQVTM, ANQGSEA. The DNA of the CDR3 is TGCAGCGCAAAAGGGCGAATGGAGAACACTGAAGCTTTCTTT. Protein product: CSAKGRMENTEAFF.

The chain combines TRBV18 with TRBJ1-2; a possible D gene is TRBD1 (5 bases). CDR3 length: 14 residues. The V gene lost 2 bases and the J gene lost 4 bases, with 11 bases spanning the gap. CDR1 and CDR2 from the germline V gene are KGHSH and LQKENI. The CDR3 sequence: CASSPGDSLYGYTF. The CDR3 region has the DNA TGTGCCAGCTCACCAGGCGACAGCCTCTATGGCTACACCTTC.

V is TRBV21-1 and J is TRBJ2-5; the tabulated D call, TRBD2, remains unverified against the DNA. TRBV21-1 is given as a pseudogene. CDR3 length equals 16 residues. CDR3 region: CASSKGELAVQETQYF. The DNA for the CDR3 is TGTGCCAGCAGCAAAGGGGAACTAGCGGTCCAAGAGACCCAGTACTTC.

This chain links TRBV30 with TRBJ1-5; TRBD1 is a possible D gene (6 bases). Trimming removed 4 bases from V and 3 bases from J, with 7 bases in between. CDR1 is GTSNPN, CDR2 SVGIG, per germline (reference sequence). The CDR3 contains 12 residues. Written as DNA, the CDR3 is TGTGCCTGGACAGGGGTCAATCAGCCCCAGCATTTT. It yields the protein CAWTGVNQPQHF.

Turning to this clone: Other DNA sequences in this sample translate to the same CDR3. The chain recombines TRBV5-4 with TRBJ2-1; D gene ambiguous. In germline, CDR1 is SGHNT, CDR2 YYREEE (reference sequence). This CDR3 contains 14 residues. V was pared by 2 bases and J by 2 bases, with 8 bases between. The CDR3 region is CASSLVGTYNEQFF. The CDR3 DNA reads as TGTGCCAGCAGCTTAGTGGGAACCTACAATGAGCAGTTCTTC.

Only one count was recorded for this clone. CDR3: CASSLGGGYEKLFF. Here the CDR3 DNA reads TGTGCCAGCAGCTTAGGAGGGGGCTATGAAAAACTGTTTTTT. J is TRBJ1-4 and V is TRBV13, with TRBD1 identical over 7 bases. Germline assignment: CDR1 PRHDT and CDR2 FYEKMQ (reference sequence). The CDR3 is 14 amino acids. V trimming: 0 bases; J trimming: 6 bases; junction bases outside the gene matches: 1.

The genes are TRBV7-8 and TRBJ2-1, with no clear D. Between the trimmed V and J ends, which lost 6 bases and 2 bases, there was a span of 20 bases. Germline CDR1 is SGHVS and CDR2 is FQNEAQ. The CDR3 is 17 residues long. In DNA form, the CDR3 reads TGTGCCAGCAGTCATATAGTGGCCGCCCAAGCCTACAATGAGCAGTTCTTC. It codes for CASSHIVAAQAYNEQFF.

This clone has only one observation. This chain uses TRBV5-1 with TRBJ1-5; 7 bases fit TRBD1. Germline lookup yields CDR1 SGHRS and CDR2 YFSETQ. There are 14 residues in the CDR3. The ends lost 4 bases at V and 6 bases at J; junction bases unmatched: 7. The CDR3 region is CASSIRQGGQPQHF. The CDR3 DNA sequence: TGCGCCAGCAGCATAAGACAGGGCGGTCAGCCCCAGCATTTT.

Notes on this clone: This may stem from a read error, because a much larger clone lies one nucleotide away. The gene calls are TRBV15 and TRBJ1-5; TRBD1 aligns across 7 bases. The V gene's germline CDR1 is LNHNV and CDR2 YYDKDF (reference sequence). The CDR3 is 15 residues long. The junction had 6 bases not matched to a gene; V was cut back by 3 bases and J by 4 bases. The CDR3 protein is CATSSHRGINQPQHF. CDR3 in DNA: TGTGCCACCAGCAGCCACAGGGGAATAAATCAGCCCCAGCATTTT.

There are a few counts of this clone. The chain recombines TRBV5-1 with TRBJ2-2; weak D call: TRBD2 (5 bases). The germline V gene encodes CDR1 SGHRS and CDR2 YFSETQ. The CDR3 sequence is 16 residues long. The germline V and J ends were trimmed by 7 bases and 6 bases, with 22 bases remaining between them. CDR3 protein: CASQLQTNRGAGELFF. DNA for the CDR3: TGCGCCAGCCAACTCCAGACTAACCGGGGAGCCGGGGAGCTGTTTTTT.

The rearrangement links TRBV9 to TRBJ2-3; D is perhaps TRBD2 (5 bases). Between the trimmed V and J ends, which lost 0 bases and 5 bases, there was a span of 10 bases. Germline V lookup: CDR1 SGDLS, CDR2 YYNGEE. This CDR3 is built from 14 residues. This chain's CDR3 is CASSVVGEGDTQYF. The CDR3 DNA sequence: TGTGCCAGCAGCGTAGTAGGAGAGGGAGATACGCAGTATTTT.

J is TRBJ2-3 and V is TRBV7-9; TRBD1 or TRBD2 may be the D gene (5 bases each). The V end lost 5 bases, the J end lost 2 bases, and 17 bases lay between the germline ends. Per germline, CDR1 SEHNR and CDR2 FQNEAQ (reference sequence). The CDR3 consists of 16 residues. CDR3 sequence reads: CASSGRDPYLTDTQYF. CDR3 sequence (DNA): TGTGCCAGCAGCGGCCGGGACCCCTATCTCACAGATACGCAGTATTTT.

The chain combines TRBV7-2 with TRBJ2-1; 7 positions agree with TRBD2. Germline CDR1 reads SGHTA; CDR2 reads FQGNSA. Trimming cost V 5 bases and J 1 base; bases outside gene matches: 5. The CDR3 consists of 15 residues. CDR3 sequence: CASSALAASYNEQFF. The CDR3 bases are TGTGCCAGCAGCGCGCTAGCGGCTTCCTACAATGAGCAGTTCTTC.

This clone was counted between two and nine times. The V gene is TRBV7-9, the J gene TRBJ2-4; the D gene is possibly TRBD1 (7 bases). The V end lost 5 bases, the J end lost 1 base, and 24 bases lay between the germline ends. Germline V lookup: CDR1 SEHNR, CDR2 FQNEAQ (reference sequence). CDR3 length: 19 residues. The DNA for the CDR3 is TGTGCCAGCAGCGTCCAGGGGGGTAACCTTGTGGCGGCCAAAAACATTCAGTACTTC. This codes for CASSVQGGNLVAAKNIQYF.

The chain links TRBV2 to TRBJ2-7, with a tentative D call TRBD2 (6 bases). The germline CDR1 and CDR2 sequences are SNHLY and FYNNEI. The V end was cut by 6 bases, the J end by 3 bases, with 15 bases between. The CDR3 consists of 14 residues. Here the CDR3 DNA reads TGTGCCAGCAGCCCCGGGGGACGTTTCTACGAGCAGTACTTC. This gives the protein CASSPGGRFYEQYF.

This chain links TRBV27 with TRBJ1-1; D ambiguous. Germline V lookup: CDR1 MNHEY, CDR2 SMNVEV (reference sequence). V shed 8 bases and J shed 0 bases, with 10 bases lying between them. The CDR3 is 13 residues long. CDR3 nucleotides: TGTGCCAGCGGGTACAAATTGAACACTGAAGCTTTCTTT. It specifies CASGYKLNTEAFF.

This sequence joins TRBV28 and TRBJ1-1; weak D call: TRBD1 (5 bases). V lost 6 bases and J lost 5, with 16 bases in between. Germline CDR1 and CDR2: MDHEN and SYDVKM. The length of the CDR3 is 14 residues. The CDR3 is CASSKTESGTEAFF. As DNA, the CDR3 is TGTGCCAGCAGCAAGACAGAATCGGGAACTGAAGCTTTCTTT.

The rearrangement links TRBV7-8 to TRBJ2-1; 14 bases are shared with TRBD2. The CDR3 is made up of 16 amino acids. The junction had 6 bases not matched to a gene; V was cut back by 4 bases and J by 7 bases. CDR1 is SGHVS and CDR2 is FQNEAQ in the germline V gene. In DNA, the CDR3 is TGTGCCAGCAGCTGGGAGACTAGCGGGAGGGGGAATGAGCAGTTCTTC. Translated: CASSWETSGRGNEQFF.

This chain links TRBV18 with TRBJ2-5, with D unclear. Trimming cost V 8 bases and J 3 bases, with 4 bases left between them. CDR3 length: 10 residues. Germline CDR1 is KGHSH and CDR2 is LQKENI. The CDR3 DNA follows: TGTGCCAGCCGGGAAGAGACCCAGTACTTC. Its protein is CASREETQYF.